Below, one T cell receptor (beta chain) is given with its context. This sample was taken from a study of blood T cell repertoires in COVID-19. The wider study: Specimens from acute and convalescent COVID-19 originated in the United States, Italy and Spain. Sources were T cells, B-cell-depleted T cells, or PBMCs; the material itself was cDNA or gDNA.

V shed 5 bases, J shed 6 bases, and the junction held 9 bases outside the gene matches. This CDR3 has 16 amino acids. Germline V lookup: CDR1 MNHEY, CDR2 SMNVEV (reference sequence). How the authors handled the data: The assay estimated nucleated cells by amplifying reference gene primers. Only in-frame clones appear in the TCRdb table, and some are missing; sequencing was by immunoSEQ multiplex PCR. V and J calls and clone size are those listed in that table; D and trimming were worked out from the DNA. The repertoire includes some 200,000 clones, 75% to 95% of them detected once, and approximately 0.5% sits in the top ten.

Sequenced input: peripheral blood. The chain links TRBV27 to TRBJ2-1, with 11 bases identical to TRBD2. The receptor comes from a man in his forties or fifties with acute or convalescent COVID-19. The CDR3 bases are TGTGCCAGCAGTCTGGTTAGCGGGAGGGCCGTCAATGAGCAGTTCTTC. It codes for CASSLVSGRAVNEQFF.